The rows below give T cell receptor beta chains drawn from one sample of a study of cytomegalovirus exposure and HLA in healthy donors. The assay was immunoSEQ multiplex PCR, and TCRdb's table has in-frame clones only and misses some. The sample consists of around 230,000 clones, approximately 84% of them appearing once. Sequencing was carried out using PBMCs. These receptors were taken from a girl under 10 years old in good health and CMV-seronegative. The CDR3 runs from the conserved cysteine through the conserved F or W. A D gene is named only where the DNA matches it firmly.

V gene,D gene,J gene,CDR3 protein,CDR3 DNA
TRBV7-2,-,TRBJ2-6,CASSLGRAGGANVLTF,TGTGCCAGCAGCTTAGGACGGGCGGGTGGGGCCAACGTCCTGACTTTC
TRBV10-2,-,TRBJ1-2,CASKRDLGGYTF,TGCGCCAGCAAGCGAGATTTGGGTGGCTACACCTTC
TRBV14,-,TRBJ1-2,CASSQVGAASGGIF,TGTGCCAGCAGCCAAGTCGGGGCGGCCTCCGGGGGAATCTTC
TRBV18,TRBD1,TRBJ2-2,CASSRDRGTGELFF,TGTGCCAGCTCACGGGACAGGGGGACCGGGGAGCTGTTTTTT
TRBV19,TRBD1,TRBJ1-1,CASSPRTGGNTEAFF,TGTGCCAGTAGTCCCAGGACAGGGGGGAACACTGAAGCTTTCTTT
TRBV27,TRBD1,TRBJ1-4,CASSPGDRVWEKLFF,TGTGCCAGCAGCCCAGGGGACAGGGTGTGGGAAAAACTGTTTTTT
TRBV19,-,TRBJ2-1,CASVETGRSNEQFF,TGTGCCAGTGTTGAGACAGGAAGATCCAATGAGCAGTTCTTC
TRBV25-1,TRBD1,TRBJ1-4,CASGQTGTATNEKLFF,TGTGCCAGCGGACAGACGGGGACAGCAACTAATGAAAAACTGTTTTTT
TRBV2,-,TRBJ2-7,CASRQSYEQYF,TGTGCCAGCAGACAGTCCTACGAGCAGTACTTC
TRBV25-1,TRBD1,TRBJ1-3,CASMAGGRNTIYF,TGTGCCAGCATGGCAGGGGGTCGAAACACCATATATTTT